This section outlines one TCR beta chain sequence together with its context. It has no known antigen specificity. Qualities for individual bases were not recorded, and no much larger clone is one base off. Reading from cysteine to phenylalanine, the CDR3 counts 14 amino acids. The read is trimmed to its CDR3 DNA, 42 bases read in frame from base 1. V lost 8 bases and J lost 4 bases; the stretch between them is 14 bases long. The germline V gene provides CDR1 SNHLY and CDR2 FYNNEI. Collaborating institutions collected whole blood in K2EDTA tubes following their own protocols. For TCRbeta analysis, collaborators shipped samples as frozen whole blood, isolated PBMCs, or DNA extracted from either of those sample types. These data belong to a study of blood T cell repertoires in COVID-19 (dated by TCRdb to 2018 to 2020). Broadly, across the study: Collaborator samples came from the United States, Italy and Spain and covered acute and convalescent phases of COVID-19. Where available, HLA class I and class II types were obtained from metadata supplied by the sample provider rather than from assay-based typing. The samples were drawn from two sources: the first 160 participants of the ongoing ImmuneRACE study, and 1,200 or so subjects contributed by 6 global collaborators. A de-identified subject ID, COVID-19 status, age in years and sex were almost always included in the sample metadata. The material from the prospective study consisted of cDNA or gDNA derived from T cells, B-cell-depleted T cells, or PBMCs. A freely available public database, intended as a resource for researchers studying the immune response to SARS-CoV-2, is where the repertoires were released. Subjects who had been exposed to COVID-19, were actively infected with it, or had recovered from it provided the deeply sampled blood TCRbeta repertoires that made up the dataset. What the work shows at the level of the full study, not this receptor alone: Clinical and demographic metadata were provided uncurated, with the amount varying by source and participant.

The immunoSEQ Assay, a bias-controlled multiplex PCR, was used to amplify TCRbeta CDR3 regions from genomic DNA. Per the original workflow: Nucleated cell counts per sample were estimated from amplification of reference gene primers within the assay. To quantify the absolute abundance of each unique TCRbeta CDR3 rearrangement, sequence reads were collapsed and filtered. For each sample, productive Simpson clonality was calculated as the square root of Simpson's diversity index over productive rearrangements. TCRdb took over this immuneACCESS table, retaining in-frame rearrangements with V and J assigned. Such tables are incomplete; in checked studies, under half of the missing clones stem from an unresolved V gene, and the remainder is unexplained. That table is the source of V, J and clone size, and D and trimming were worked out from the DNA. The sample table holds 100,000 to 150,000 clones, of which approximately 89% were seen once. Clones ranked in the top ten supply around 10% of the sample.

This TCR was recovered from a man aged 45-65 years with acute or convalescent COVID-19. In this chain, TRBV2 is recombined with TRBJ2-2; TRBD2 is a weak D gene call, 5 bases matching. Material for sequencing was peripheral blood. The base sequence is TGTGCCAGCCGCCTAAGCGGAGTCACCGGGGAGCTGTTTTTT. Its amino acids are CASRLSGVTGELFF.